The clone carrying this T cell receptor (beta chain) was observed a handful of times. Its matching antigen is unknown. The source of the sample is a study of CD8 T cells in ankylosing spondylitis. TCRdb re-called the 5' RACE reads with MiXCR, one entry per CDR3 protein. The sample includes some 220,000 distinct CDR3 sequences, around 6.6% of them seen just once. Findings of the study overall: Disease-linked clones bore a CD8+ phenotype and were relatively rare in peripheral blood. A TCR beta motif of 8 or 9 highly homologous variants appeared characteristic of ankylosing spondylitis blood.

V lost 5 bases, J lost 9 bases, and 7 bases stayed unmatched. This CDR3 spans 13 amino acids. This sequence was found in a male donor with ankylosing spondylitis. The V call is TRBV12-3 or TRBV12-4, the J call TRBJ1-5; 7 nucleotides align to TRBD1. The specimen sequenced was blood, either unsorted or a sorted T cell fraction (not recorded which). CDR3 in amino acids: CASSVDREPPQHF. The DNA for the CDR3 is TGTGCCAGCAGTGTAGACAGGGAACCGCCCCAGCATTTT.